The 22 T cell receptor beta chains given below trace back to one sample, sequenced in a study of T cells in women clearing cervical HPV infection. Sequencing was performed with immunoSEQ multiplex PCR; in TCRdb, only in-frame clones are kept and a portion is missing. Its table records about 33,000 clones. The specimen was blood buffy coat. These receptors all come from a woman between 18 and 70 years old with a cervical HPV16 infection that either progressed to CIN3+ or cleared (not recorded which).

The sequenced CDR3 bases are TGCGCCGTAAAAGAGGCTAGCGGGAGCTACGAG. This translates into CAVKEASGSYE. The full CDR3 is CAVKEASGSYEQYF. The V gene is TRBV10-2, the J gene TRBJ2-7, with TRBD2 matching 10 bases. The sequenced fragment ends 3 residues before the CDR3 boundary, so the rest is inferred from the germline J gene. The CDR3 spans 14 residues. Germline V CDR1 and CDR2: WSHSY, SAAADI. The V and J ends lost 11 bases and 3 bases, in that order; junction bases with no gene match: 10.

Of note for this clone: From the germline J gene comes the end of the CDR3, since the read stops 3 residues before it. This rearrangement joins TRBV20-1 to TRBJ1-1; the match to TRBD1 covers 7 bases. The CDR3 length is 14 residues. Germline V CDR1 and CDR2: DFQATT, SNEGSKA (reference sequence). Losses at the gene ends were 0 bases for V and 3 bases for J; bases not matched to a gene: 4. The part of the CDR3 DNA that was read is TGCAGTGCTAGAGAAGAGGGGGCTGACACTGAA. It is translated as CSAREEGADTE. The full-length CDR3 reads as CSAREEGADTEAFF.

For this clone: The read falls 3 residues short of the CDR3 end, and the missing part is taken from the germline J gene. The J gene is TRBJ2-4, the V gene TRBV5-1, with D possibly matching TRBD1 (6 bases). The CDR3 runs to 15 residues. Germline CDR1 SGHRS, CDR2 YFSETQ. Deletions cut 4 bases from V and 4 bases from J, with 15 bases between. The part of the CDR3 DNA that was read is TGCGCCAGCAGCGGCGATCAGGGGTTAAAAAACATT. Its translation: CASSGDQGLKNI. The full CDR3 reads CASSGDQGLKNIQYF.

A note on this clone: One junction end does not reproduce the germline sequence, and a read error may be involved. Read coverage stops 3 residues before the CDR3 terminus; the germline J gene supplies the remainder. Other nucleotide sequences from this sample produce the same CDR3. The V gene is TRBV4-1, the J gene TRBJ1-3; 8 bases are a match to TRBD1. From germline, CDR1 is MGHRA and CDR2 YSYEKL. This CDR3 spans 15 amino acids. The CDR3 reads CASSSGTGSGNTIYF. The part of the CDR3 DNA that was read is TGCGCCAGCAGCTCCGGGACAGGCTCTGGAAACACG.

Worth noting for this clone: The read gets to within 3 residues of the CDR3 end, and the germline J gene fills in the rest. The rearrangement joins TRBV2 to TRBJ2-3, with 8 nucleotides matching TRBD2. Per germline, CDR1 SNHLY and CDR2 FYNNEI. This CDR3 is 14 amino acids long. The V gene end was trimmed by 4 bases and the J gene end by 2 bases; junction bases not matched to a gene: 2. The CDR3 sequence is CASSGGRITDTQYF. The DNA read from the CDR3 is TGTGCCAGCAGTGGCGGGAGGATCACAGATACG.

Remarks on this clone: From the germline J gene comes the end of the CDR3, since the read stops 3 residues before it. The chain joins TRBV7-3 to TRBJ2-5; a weak D match, TRBD2 (5 bases). V gave up 3 bases and J gave up 5 bases, with 10 bases separating them. This CDR3 spans 13 amino acids. Germline CDR1 SGHTA, CDR2 FQGTGA. The sequenced CDR3 bases are TGTGCCAGCAGCTTCGAGGGTGGCGAGACC. Translated, it gives CASSFEGGET. The full-length CDR3 reads as CASSFEGGETQYF.

Details on this clone: The read terminates 3 residues ahead of where the CDR3 ends, so the germline J gene completes it. The chain joins TRBV10-1 to TRBJ1-6, with TRBD1 as a possible D gene (5 bases). The V end lost 5 bases, the J end lost 8 bases, and 13 bases lay between the germline ends. Germline CDR1 WNHNN, CDR2 SYGVQD (reference sequence). This CDR3 comprises 14 residues. CDR3 loop: CASSTGGWDSPLHF. Incomplete CDR3 DNA: TGCGCCAGCAGTACAGGCGGCTGGGATTCACCC.

As to this clone: The read terminates 3 residues ahead of where the CDR3 ends, so the germline J gene completes it. This chain uses TRBV29-1 with TRBJ1-4, with D tentatively TRBD1 (5 bases). Trimming pared 0 bases from V and 8 bases from J, leaving 13 bases between. Germline CDR1 and CDR2: SQVTM and ANQGSEA. The CDR3 length is 14 residues. Incomplete CDR3 DNA: TGCAGCGTTGAAGACCTCGGGGGTGGGGAAAAA. Amino acids: CSVEDLGGGEK. The full CDR3 sequence reads CSVEDLGGGEKLFF. Full variable domain (remainder filled in from reference TRBV29-1 and TRBJ1-4): SAVISQKPSRDICQRGTSLTIQCQVDSQVTMMFWYRQQPGQSLTLIATANQGSEATYESGFVIDKFPISRPNLTFSTLTVSNMSPEDSSIYLCSVEDLGGGEKLFFGSGTQLSVL.

As concerns this clone: The missing CDR3 end, 3 residues past where the read stops, is filled in from the germline J gene. The V call is TRBV19, the J call TRBJ1-2, with TRBD1 matching 9 bases. CDR1 and CDR2 (germline): LNHDA, SQIVND (reference sequence). The CDR3 spans 15 residues. The CDR3 bases that were read are TGTGCCAGTAGCAAGGACCGGACAGGGGCCTACGAC. Translation gives CASSKDRTGAYD. The entire CDR3 protein is CASSKDRTGAYDYTF.

Turning to this clone: The read terminates 3 residues before the CDR3 end, so the remaining end is supplied by the germline J gene. This chain uses TRBV5-6 with TRBJ2-1, with D maybe TRBD1 (6 bases). Between the trimmed V and J ends, which lost 4 bases and 9 bases, there was a span of 11 bases. CDR1 and CDR2 (germline): SGHDT, YYEEEE. The CDR3 covers 12 residues. Incomplete CDR3 DNA: TGTGCCAGCAGCCCACAGGGTGGTGAG. This codes for CASSPQGGE. The complete CDR3 reads CASSPQGGEQFF.

The CDR3: CASRRTGGNQPQHF. Partial CDR3 DNA: TGTGCCAGCAGAAGGACAGGGGGAAATCAGCCC. The chain links TRBV28 to TRBJ1-5; TRBD1 matches 10 bases. The read finishes 3 residues shy of the CDR3 end, and the germline J gene is used to complete it. Germline V lookup: CDR1 MDHEN, CDR2 SYDVKM. V dropped 6 bases and J dropped 4; count of bases not matched to a gene: 3. The CDR3 is made up of 14 amino acids.

Points on this clone: With the read ending 3 residues before the CDR3 end, the germline J gene is used to fill in that end. The chain couples TRBV28 to TRBJ1-6; 9 nucleotides agree with TRBD1. Germline-derived CDR1 and CDR2 are MDHEN and SYDVKM. The CDR3 loop spans 15 amino acids. Losses at the gene ends were 7 bases for V and 8 bases for J; bases not matched to a gene: 9. The CDR3: CASIPGDRDYSPLHF. The sequenced CDR3 bases are TGTGCCAGCATTCCCGGGGACAGGGATTATTCACCC.

Of note for this clone: From the germline J gene comes the end of the CDR3, since the read stops 3 residues before it. The genes are TRBV29-1 and TRBJ2-2, with 7 bases that match TRBD1. The CDR3 extends over 13 amino acids. In germline, CDR1 is SQVTM, CDR2 ANQGSEA. Unmatched junction bases numbered 7, after V lost 8 bases and J lost 4 bases. This CDR3 is CSLRTGRTGELFF. The part of the CDR3 DNA that was read is TGCAGCCTACGGACAGGACGCACCGGGGAG.

With regard to this clone: With the read ending 3 residues before the CDR3 end, the germline J gene is used to fill in that end. This chain uses TRBV2 with TRBJ1-1; 8 nucleotides match TRBD1. Trimming at V came to 7 bases and at J to 1 base, leaving 5 bases not matched to a gene. Germline V gene sequence: CDR1 SNHLY, CDR2 FYNNEI. There are 14 residues in the CDR3. Incomplete CDR3 DNA: TGTGCCAGCAACGACAGGGGAAGGAACACTGAA. Translated: CASNDRGRNTE. The CDR3 as a whole reads CASNDRGRNTEAFF.

On this clone: The DNA ends 3 residues before the CDR3 does, and the rest of the CDR3 is filled in from the germline J gene. The chain combines TRBV5-1 with TRBJ1-4, with 10 bases fitting TRBD1. Germline V CDR1 and CDR2: SGHRS, YFSETQ. Trimming took 5 bases from V and 6 from J; bases not matched to a gene: 4. The CDR3 has 14 amino acids. CDR3 DNA (partial): TGCGCCAGCAGAACCGGGACAGGGGATGAAAAA. Translating gives CASRTGTGDEK. The whole CDR3 protein reads CASRTGTGDEKLFF.

As concerns this clone: The DNA ends 3 residues before the CDR3 does, and the rest of the CDR3 is filled in from the germline J gene. The chain carries TRBV20-1 and TRBJ2-1; 11 positions agree with TRBD2. The CDR3 length is 15 residues. The J segment lost 7 bases and the V segment lost 0 bases, leaving 5 bases of the junction unmatched. CDR1 and CDR2 (germline): DFQATT, SNEGSKA (reference sequence). The sequenced CDR3 bases are TGCAGTGCTAGAGATAGGGGACTAGCGGCAAATGAG. Residues: CSARDRGLAANE. Given in full, the CDR3 is CSARDRGLAANEQFF.

About this clone itself: Coverage ceases 3 residues before the CDR3 finishes, and the germline J gene fills in the end. This chain joins TRBV7-9 and TRBJ1-2, with 9 nucleotides matching TRBD1. This CDR3 region has 13 residues. Germline V gene lookup returns CDR1 SEHNR and CDR2 FQNEAQ (reference sequence). CDR3 protein: CASSLTTGGDYTF. CDR3 bases read: TGTGCCAGCAGCCTAACTACAGGGGGCGAC.

About this clone: The read ends 3 residues early relative to the CDR3; the germline J gene fills the gap. The chain employs TRBV2 and TRBJ1-1, with D perhaps matching TRBD1 (5 bases). In germline, CDR1 is SNHLY, CDR2 FYNNEI. The CDR3 has 17 residues. Incomplete CDR3 DNA: TGTGCCAGCAGCCCCGGGACTAGCGGGTATAGCACAGATACG. Its protein product is CASSPGTSGYSTDT. The full CDR3 sequence reads CASSPGTSGYSTDTAFF. Combining the CDR3 with reference TRBV2 and TRBJ1-1 gives the whole variable domain EPEVTQTPSHQVTQMGQEVILRCVPISNHLYFYWYRQILGQKVEFLVSFYNNEISEKSEIFDDQFSVERPDGSNFTLKIRSTKLEDSAMYFCASSPGTSGYSTDTAFFGQGTRLTVV.

Comments on this clone: Read data end 3 residues before the CDR3 end; the end is taken from the germline J gene. The chain recombines TRBV7-3 with TRBJ2-2, with unresolved D. V shed 3 bases and J shed 5 bases, with 7 bases lying between them. The CDR3 extends over 13 amino acids. Germline CDR1 and CDR2: SGHTA and FQGTGA. The CDR3 sequence is CASSLARTGELFF. Partial CDR3 DNA: TGTGCCAGCAGCTTGGCTAGGACCGGGGAG.

In the case of this clone: The read finishes 3 residues shy of the CDR3 end, and the germline J gene is used to complete it. The chain is built from TRBV2 and TRBJ1-1; D unclear. Germline lookup yields CDR1 SNHLY and CDR2 FYNNEI. Trimming cost V 6 bases and J 7 bases, with 15 bases left between them. CDR3 length: 13 amino acids. The CDR3 bases that were read are TGTGCCAGCAGGGTAATAGGGTCAGGTGAA. The encoded protein is CASRVIGSGE. The CDR3 in full is CASRVIGSGEAFF. Complete variable domain (other parts from reference TRBV2 and TRBJ1-1): EPEVTQTPSHQVTQMGQEVILRCVPISNHLYFYWYRQILGQKVEFLVSFYNNEISEKSEIFDDQFSVERPDGSNFTLKIRSTKLEDSAMYFCASRVIGSGEAFFGQGTRLTVV.

Turning to this clone: The sequenced fragment ends 3 residues before the CDR3 boundary, so the rest is inferred from the germline J gene. The chain joins TRBV20-1 to TRBJ1-6; D is perhaps TRBD1 (6 bases). With 3 bases removed from V and 10 bases from J, the gap between germline ends came to 16 bases. The CDR3 runs to 14 residues. Germline CDR1 and CDR2: DFQATT and SNEGSKA (reference sequence). The CDR3 DNA, read in part, is TGCAGTGCTAGTCGGCTACAGGGCGAATCACCC. It specifies CSASRLQGESP. The full CDR3 is CSASRLQGESPLHF.

Turning to this clone: With the read ending 3 residues before the CDR3 end, the germline J gene is used to fill in that end. The chain combines TRBV5-1 with TRBJ2-4; 7 positions match TRBD2. Germline CDR1 is SGHRS and CDR2 is YFSETQ. The CDR3 is 14 amino acids. CDR3 sequence reads: CASSLLGGKETQYF. CDR3 DNA, as far as it was read: TGCGCCAGCAGCTTGTTGGGGGGGAAAGAGACT.